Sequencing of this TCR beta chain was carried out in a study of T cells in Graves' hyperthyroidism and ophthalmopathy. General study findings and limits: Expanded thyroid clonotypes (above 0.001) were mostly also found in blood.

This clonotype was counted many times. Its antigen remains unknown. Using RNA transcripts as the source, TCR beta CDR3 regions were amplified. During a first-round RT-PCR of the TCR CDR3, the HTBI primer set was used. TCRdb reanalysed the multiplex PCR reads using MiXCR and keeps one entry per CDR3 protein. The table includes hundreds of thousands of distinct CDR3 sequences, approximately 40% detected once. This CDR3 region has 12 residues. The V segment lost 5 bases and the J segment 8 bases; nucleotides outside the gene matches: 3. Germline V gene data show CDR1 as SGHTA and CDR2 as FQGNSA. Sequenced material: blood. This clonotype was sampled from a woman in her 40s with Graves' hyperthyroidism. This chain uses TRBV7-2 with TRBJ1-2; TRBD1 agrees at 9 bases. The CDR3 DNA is TGTGCCAGCAGCAGTGGACAGGGGGGCTACACCTTC. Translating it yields CASSSGQGGYTF. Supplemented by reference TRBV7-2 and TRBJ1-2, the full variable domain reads GAGVSQSPSNKVTEKGKDVELRCDPISGHTALYWYRQSLGQGLEFLIYFQGNSAPDKSGLPSDRFSAERTGGSVSTLTIQRTQQEDSAVYLCASSSGQGGYTFGSGTRLTVV.